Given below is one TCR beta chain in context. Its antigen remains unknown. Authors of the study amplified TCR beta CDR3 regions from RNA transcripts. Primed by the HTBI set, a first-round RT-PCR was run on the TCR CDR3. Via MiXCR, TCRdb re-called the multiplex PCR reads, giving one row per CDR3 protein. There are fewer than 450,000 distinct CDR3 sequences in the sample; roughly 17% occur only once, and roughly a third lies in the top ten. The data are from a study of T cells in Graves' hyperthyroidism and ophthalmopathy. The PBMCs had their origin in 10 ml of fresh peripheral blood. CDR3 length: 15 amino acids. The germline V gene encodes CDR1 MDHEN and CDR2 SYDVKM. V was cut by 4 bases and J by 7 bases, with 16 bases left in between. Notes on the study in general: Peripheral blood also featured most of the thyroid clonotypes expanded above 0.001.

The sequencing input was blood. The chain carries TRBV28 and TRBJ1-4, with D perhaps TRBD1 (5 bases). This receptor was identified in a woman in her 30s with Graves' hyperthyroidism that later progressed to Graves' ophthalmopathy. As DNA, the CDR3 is TGTGCCAGCAGTTCGGGGCTCCCAGGAACTGAAAAACTGTTTTTT. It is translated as CASSSGLPGTEKLFF.